This entry lists 10 T cell receptor beta chains sequenced from one sample in a study of T-cell memory formation after mild COVID-19. TCRdb itself ran the 5' RACE reads through MiXCR, one entry per CDR3 protein. The sample lists approximately 51,000 distinct CDR3 sequences; over 8.5% were seen once. The sample was PBMCs or a T cell subset sorted from them (not recorded which). These receptors were obtained from an adult woman who had mild COVID-19 (a few samples of this study predate the infection). Cell type and time point are not known.

In this sample, this clonotype turned up a few times. V usage is TRBV7-9 and J usage is TRBJ1-1; D gene unclear. The V gene's germline CDR1 is SEHNR and CDR2 FQNEAQ (reference sequence). Trimming removed 1 base from V and 4 bases from J, with 13 bases in between. The CDR3 is 15 residues long. The CDR3 DNA reads TGTGCCAGCAGCTTAGGCCCCGCCAGGAGCACTGAAGCTTTCTTT. Translating gives CASSLGPARSTEAFF.

This clonotype came up a few times. This chain joins TRBV5-4 and TRBJ2-3; 7 positions agree with TRBD2. The V gene end was trimmed by 4 bases and the J gene end by 2 bases; junction bases not matched to a gene: 10. Germline-derived CDR1 and CDR2 are SGHNT and YYREEE (reference sequence). This CDR3 has 16 residues. CDR3 region: CASSDSQRGTTDTQYF. The DNA of the CDR3 is TGTGCCAGCAGCGACTCACAGCGGGGTACCACAGATACGCAGTATTTT.

There are many counts of this clonotype. This chain uses TRBV7-9 with TRBJ2-5; either TRBD1 or TRBD2 may fit D (5 bases each). There are 14 residues in the CDR3. V gave up 6 bases and J gave up 5 bases, with 16 bases separating them. CDR1 is SEHNR, CDR2 FQNEAQ, per germline (reference sequence). CDR3 in amino acids: CASRAREGEETQYF. CDR3 in DNA: TGTGCCAGCAGAGCTCGGGAAGGGGAGGAGACCCAGTACTTC.

This clonotype was detected many times. The chain recombines TRBV20-1 with TRBJ2-3, with TRBD2 matching over 13 bases. The V segment lost 5 bases and the J segment 5 bases; nucleotides outside the gene matches: 16. Germline assignment: CDR1 DFQATT and CDR2 SNEGSKA (reference sequence). The CDR3 loop spans 18 amino acids. CDR3 region: CSAHYGLAGAGFGDTQYF. The CDR3 nucleotides are TGCAGTGCTCATTACGGACTAGCGGGGGCCGGCTTTGGAGATACGCAGTATTTT.

This clonotype was detected only a few times. The V and J genes are TRBV18 and TRBJ2-7; 8 bases line up with TRBD2. This CDR3 is 16 amino acids long. Per germline, CDR1 KGHSH and CDR2 LQKENI. V was pared by 3 bases and J by 0 bases, with 7 bases of the junction left unmatched. CDR3 amino acids: CASSPRRGGLSYEQYF. In DNA, the CDR3 is TGTGCCAGCTCACCCCGCCGGGGGGGTCTCTCCTACGAGCAGTACTTC.

This clonotype was recorded once. The rearrangement links TRBV19 to TRBJ2-1, with 14 nucleotides matching TRBD2. Germline V CDR1 and CDR2: LNHDA, SQIVND (reference sequence). V lost 1 base to trimming and J lost 10 bases; unmatched junction nucleotides: 6. CDR3 length: 16 residues. The CDR3 sequence: CASSIGGTSGSEEQFF. The CDR3 DNA is TGTGCCAGTAGTATAGGTGGGACTAGCGGGAGTGAGGAGCAGTTCTTC. The whole variable domain, remainder taken from reference TRBV19 and TRBJ2-1, is DGGITQSPKYLFRKEGQNVTLSCEQNLNHDAMYWYRQDPGQGLRLIYYSQIVNDFQKGDIAEGYSVSREKKESFPLTVTSAQKNPTAFYLCASSIGGTSGSEEQFFGPGTRLTVL.

This clonotype was counted a few times. The chain is built from TRBV19 and TRBJ1-1; 9 bases map to TRBD1. Trimming cost V 6 bases and J 5 bases; bases outside gene matches: 7. The CDR3 has 14 amino acids. Germline V gene lookup returns CDR1 LNHDA and CDR2 SQIVND (reference sequence). The CDR3 is CASRGQGELTEAFF. The CDR3 DNA is TGTGCCAGTAGGGGACAGGGCGAGTTGACTGAAGCTTTCTTT. Together with reference TRBV19 and TRBJ1-1, the CDR3 gives the full variable domain: DGGITQSPKYLFRKEGQNVTLSCEQNLNHDAMYWYRQDPGQGLRLIYYSQIVNDFQKGDIAEGYSVSREKKESFPLTVTSAQKNPTAFYLCASRGQGELTEAFFGQGTRLTVV.

This clonotype occurred many times. The rearrangement links TRBV12-3 or TRBV12-4 to TRBJ2-5; 11 bases line up with TRBD2. This CDR3 spans 16 amino acids. Germline trimming cut 4 bases from V and 4 bases from J; bases unmatched to any gene: 8. The CDR3, as DNA: TGTGCCAGCAGTTACGCAACTAGCGGGAGATCAGAGACCCAGTACTTC. Its translation is CASSYATSGRSETQYF.

This clonotype was seen ten or more times. The chain links TRBV27 to TRBJ2-3; D may be TRBD1 (6 bases). Trimming removed 6 bases from V and 0 bases from J, with 13 bases in between. Germline loops: CDR1 MNHEY, CDR2 SMNVEV (reference sequence). This CDR3 region has 15 residues. The CDR3 DNA follows: TGTGCCAGCAGACCCGGACAGCCTAGCACAGATACGCAGTATTTT. As protein: CASRPGQPSTDTQYF.

The J gene is TRBJ1-1, the V gene TRBV20-1; D unclear. The germline V gene has CDR1 DFQATT and CDR2 SNEGSKA (reference sequence). The CDR3 covers 13 residues. V was cut by 0 bases and J by 1 base, with 6 bases left in between. The CDR3 loop reads CSARDMKNTEAFF. The CDR3 nucleotides read TGCAGTGCTAGAGACATGAAGAACACTGAAGCTTTCTTT.